The clone carrying this T cell receptor (beta chain) was counted at least ten times. From the RACE reads, TCRdb called clonotypes with MiXCR, one entry per CDR3 protein. Here the sample spans around 53,000 distinct CDR3 sequences, 9% to 9.5% being singletons. Noted time point: patch test 1, 2 weeks after DPC sensitization. The sample's treatment: therapeutic diphenylcyclopropenone sensitization with weekly scalp DPC. The sample comes from a study of human T cells and chemical hapten exposure. This CDR3 contains 17 residues. V trimming: 4 bases; J trimming: 10 bases; junction bases outside the gene matches: 13.

Sample: whole blood, taken in connection with sensitization to the hapten diphenylcyclopropenone (DPC). The rearrangement links TRBV12-3 or TRBV12-4 to TRBJ2-1; 13 nucleotides match TRBD2. This TCR derives from a woman aged 45 to 65 with alopecia areata. Some clones in this sample may be carry-over from other donors' samples. The CDR3 region is CASSSLRTSGSGVEQFF. In DNA form, the CDR3 reads TGTGCCAGCAGTTCCCTACGGACTAGCGGGAGCGGGGTGGAGCAGTTCTTC.